This TCR beta chain was documented in a study of cytomegalovirus exposure and HLA in healthy donors. General study results and limits: Earlier analysis looked at TCR beta V segments, and most were productive about 90% or about 30% of the time. Among the sequence variants, a highly shared cluster was likely an artifact of sequencing.

As to this clone: What it binds is not known.

Trimming pared 0 bases from V and 8 bases from J, leaving 20 bases between. CDR1 PRHDT and CDR2 FYEKMQ come from the germline V gene (reference sequence). CDR3 length: 17 amino acids. The PCR contained 60 Vbeta and 13 Jbeta primers. Clones were read by immunoSEQ multiplex PCR, and TCRdb kept only the in-frame ones, dropping some. The sample yields fewer than 200,000 clones, roughly 80% seen once. This sequence was found in a woman aged 18-35 years in good health and CMV-seronegative. This rearrangement joins TRBV13 to TRBJ2-1; TRBD1 is a possible D gene (6 bases). The sequenced sample was PBMCs. This CDR3 reads CASSLGGWGPSIYEQFF. DNA of the CDR3: TGTGCCAGCAGCTTAGGAGGTTGGGGGCCCTCTATTTATGAGCAGTTCTTC.